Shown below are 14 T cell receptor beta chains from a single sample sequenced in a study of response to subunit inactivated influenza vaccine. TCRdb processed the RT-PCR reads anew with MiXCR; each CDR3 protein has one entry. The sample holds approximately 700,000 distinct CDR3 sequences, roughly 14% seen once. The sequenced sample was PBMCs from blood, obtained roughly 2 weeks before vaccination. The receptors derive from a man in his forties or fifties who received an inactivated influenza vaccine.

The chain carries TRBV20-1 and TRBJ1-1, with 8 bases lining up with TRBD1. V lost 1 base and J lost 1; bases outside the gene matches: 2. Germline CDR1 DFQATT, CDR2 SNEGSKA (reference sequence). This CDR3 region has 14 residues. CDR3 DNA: TGCAGTGCTAGAGGGACAGGGCAGAACACTGAAGCTTTCTTT. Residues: CSARGTGQNTEAFF.

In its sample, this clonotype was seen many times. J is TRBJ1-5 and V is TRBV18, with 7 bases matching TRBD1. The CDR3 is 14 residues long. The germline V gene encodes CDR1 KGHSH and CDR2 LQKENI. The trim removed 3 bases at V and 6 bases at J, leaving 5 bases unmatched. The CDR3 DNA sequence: TGTGCCAGCTCACCCGAGGGACAGAGTCAGCCCCAGCATTTT. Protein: CASSPEGQSQPQHF.

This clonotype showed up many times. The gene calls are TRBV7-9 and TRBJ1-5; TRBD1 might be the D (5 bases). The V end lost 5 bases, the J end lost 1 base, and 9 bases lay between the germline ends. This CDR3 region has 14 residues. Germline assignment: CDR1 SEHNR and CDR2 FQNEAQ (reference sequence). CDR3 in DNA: TGTGCCAGCAGCCACTCAGGGAGCAATCAGCCCCAGCATTTT. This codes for CASSHSGSNQPQHF.

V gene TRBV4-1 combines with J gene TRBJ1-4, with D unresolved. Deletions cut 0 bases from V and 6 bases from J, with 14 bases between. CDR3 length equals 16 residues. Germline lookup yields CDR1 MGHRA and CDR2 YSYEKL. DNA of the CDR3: TGCGCCAGCAGCCAAGATCGGTCCCCTCCGGATGAAAAACTGTTTTTT. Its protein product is CASSQDRSPPDEKLFF.

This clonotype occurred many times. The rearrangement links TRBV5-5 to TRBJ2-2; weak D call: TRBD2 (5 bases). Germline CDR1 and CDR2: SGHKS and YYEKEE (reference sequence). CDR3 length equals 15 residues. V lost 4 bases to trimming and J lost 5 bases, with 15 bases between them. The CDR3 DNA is TGTGCCAGCAGCGTACAGTTCACTAGTACCGGGGAGCTGTTTTTT. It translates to CASSVQFTSTGELFF.

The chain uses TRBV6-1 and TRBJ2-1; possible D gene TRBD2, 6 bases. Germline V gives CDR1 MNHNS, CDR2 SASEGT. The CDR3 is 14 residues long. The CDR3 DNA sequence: TGTGCGACAAACGGGGGAAGTTACTACAATGAGCAGTTCTTC. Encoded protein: CATNGGSYYNEQFF.

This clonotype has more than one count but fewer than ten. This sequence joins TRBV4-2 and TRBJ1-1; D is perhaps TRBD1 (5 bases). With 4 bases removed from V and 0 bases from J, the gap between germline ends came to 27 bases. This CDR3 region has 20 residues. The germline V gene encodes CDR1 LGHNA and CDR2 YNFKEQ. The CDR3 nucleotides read TGTGCCAGCAGCCCGAACCCCCAGCTCCGTGAAGGGGTTATGAACACTGAAGCTTTCTTT. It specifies CASSPNPQLREGVMNTEAFF.

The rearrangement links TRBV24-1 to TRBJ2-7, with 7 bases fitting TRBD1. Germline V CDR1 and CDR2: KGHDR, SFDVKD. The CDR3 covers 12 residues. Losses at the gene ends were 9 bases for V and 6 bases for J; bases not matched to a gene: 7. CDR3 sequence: CATGTEVGEQYF. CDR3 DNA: TGTGCCACCGGGACAGAGGTCGGCGAGCAGTACTTC.

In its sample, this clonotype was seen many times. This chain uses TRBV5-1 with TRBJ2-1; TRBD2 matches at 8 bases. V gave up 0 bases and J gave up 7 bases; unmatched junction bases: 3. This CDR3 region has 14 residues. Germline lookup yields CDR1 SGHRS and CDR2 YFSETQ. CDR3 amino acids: CASSLASGQNEQFF. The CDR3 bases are TGCGCCAGCAGCTTGGCTAGCGGGCAAAATGAGCAGTTCTTC. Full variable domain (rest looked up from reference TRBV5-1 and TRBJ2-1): KAGVTQTPRYLIKTRGQQVTLSCSPISGHRSVSWYQQTPGQGLQFLFEYFSETQRNKGNFPGRFSGRQFSNSRSEMNVSTLELGDSALYLCASSLASGQNEQFFGPGTRLTVL.

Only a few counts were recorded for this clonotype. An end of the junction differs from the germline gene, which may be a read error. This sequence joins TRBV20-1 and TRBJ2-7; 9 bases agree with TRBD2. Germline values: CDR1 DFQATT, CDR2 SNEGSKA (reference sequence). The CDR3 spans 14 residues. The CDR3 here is CSVRRREGLPEQYF. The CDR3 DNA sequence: TGCAGTGTTAGACGGCGGGAGGGCCTTCCCGAGCAGTACTTC.

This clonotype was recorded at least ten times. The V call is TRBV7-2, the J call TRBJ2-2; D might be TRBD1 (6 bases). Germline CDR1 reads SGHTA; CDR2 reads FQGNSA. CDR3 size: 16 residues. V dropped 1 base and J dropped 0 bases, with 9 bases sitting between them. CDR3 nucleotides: TGTGCCAGCAGCTTAGACAGGGTCGCGAACACCGGGGAGCTGTTTTTT. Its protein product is CASSLDRVANTGELFF.

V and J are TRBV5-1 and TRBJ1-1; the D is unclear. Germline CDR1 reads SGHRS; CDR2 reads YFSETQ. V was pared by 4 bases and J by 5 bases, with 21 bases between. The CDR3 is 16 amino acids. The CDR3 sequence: CASSPPGLGGRTEAFF. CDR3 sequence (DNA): TGCGCCAGCAGCCCGCCGGGATTGGGAGGGCGAACTGAAGCTTTCTTT.

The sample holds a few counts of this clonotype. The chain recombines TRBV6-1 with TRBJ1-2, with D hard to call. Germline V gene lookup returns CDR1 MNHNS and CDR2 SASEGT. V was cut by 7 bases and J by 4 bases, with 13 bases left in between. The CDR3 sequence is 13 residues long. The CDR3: CASNKGSTYGYTF. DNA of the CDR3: TGTGCCAGCAACAAGGGAAGTACCTATGGCTACACCTTC.

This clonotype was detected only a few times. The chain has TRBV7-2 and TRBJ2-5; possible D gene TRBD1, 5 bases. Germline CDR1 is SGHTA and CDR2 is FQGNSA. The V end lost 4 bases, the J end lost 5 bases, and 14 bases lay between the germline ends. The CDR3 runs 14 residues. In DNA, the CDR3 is TGTGCCAGCAGCTCCGCAGGGTCCGGGGAGACCCAGTACTTC. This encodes CASSSAGSGETQYF.